Listed below are T cell receptor beta chains from one sample, sequenced in a study of cytomegalovirus exposure and HLA in healthy donors. Measured with immunoSEQ multiplex PCR; TCRdb has only the in-frame clones, and not every one. The sample holds 80,000 to 100,000 clones, 79% seen once. The sequenced sample consisted of PBMCs. These receptors originate from a male donor in good health and CMV-seropositive. Each CDR3 is given with its conserved first and last residue. A D gene is named only where the DNA matches it firmly. Not every row has a clone size; where given, it reads once, few, many or a size class.

abundance	v_gene	j_gene	d_gene	CDR3nt	CDR3aa
-	TRBV13	TRBJ2-2	TRBD2	TGTGCCAGCAGCCGATCGGGCCGGGGGGTCACCGGGGAGCTGTTTTTT	CASSRSGRGVTGELFF
few	TRBV21-1	TRBJ1-5	-	TGTGCCAGCAGCAGCCAGGAACGGATTGGCGGCAATCAGCCCCAGCATTTT	CASSSQERIGGNQPQHF
-	TRBV25-1	TRBJ1-2	-	TGTGCCAGCGGAGCTAACTATGGCTACACCTTC	CASGANYGYTF
-	TRBV7-9	TRBJ2-3	TRBD2	TGTGCCAGCAGTTACATGGGGGGGAGAGTTGGCACAGATACGCAGTATTTT	CASSYMGGRVGTDTQYF
-	TRBV5-1	TRBJ1-2	-	TGCGCCAGCAGCTTGGCTAATAGAGGCTACACCTTC	CASSLANRGYTF
-	TRBV5-6	TRBJ1-2	TRBD1	TGTGCCAGCACCGCGACAGGGAACTATGGCTACACCTTC	CASTATGNYGYTF
-	TRBV5-1	TRBJ2-3	TRBD1	TGCGCCAGCAGCTTGGTTGGGACAGTTGCAGATACGCAGTATTTT	CASSLVGTVADTQYF
-	TRBV27	TRBJ1-5	-	TGTGCCAGCAGTCCCTCCCGGGGAACACAGCCCCAGCATTTT	CASSPSRGTQPQHF
-	TRBV25-1	TRBJ1-1	-	TGTGCCAGCTCCTGGGGGGGGCGAGGGGACACTGAAGCTTTCTTT	CASSWGGRGDTEAFF
-	TRBV5-4	TRBJ2-7	-	TGTGCCAGCAGCTTGGCCCAGGGGAACTACGAGCAGTACTTC	CASSLAQGNYEQYF
-	TRBV6-1	TRBJ1-5	TRBD1	TGTGCCAGCAGGGGCGGGACAGGGGGCGGGCAGCCCCAGCATTTT	CASRGGTGGGQPQHF
-	TRBV9	TRBJ2-2	TRBD1	TGTGCCAGCAGCCCAGGGGGACAGGGTGTAGGAGGGGAGCTGTTTTTT	CASSPGGQGVGGELFF
-	TRBV27	TRBJ2-3	TRBD2	TGTGCCAGCACCCGAGCGGGGAGCACAGATACGCAGTATTTT	CASTRAGSTDTQYF
-	TRBV2	TRBJ1-6	-	TGTGCCAGCAGTGAAAGGAAGGGAGGCCGACCGAATTCACCCCTCCACTTT	CASSERKGGRPNSPLHF
-	TRBV2	TRBJ1-2	-	TGTGCCAGCAGGGTCGAGGGTATGAACTATGGCTACACCTTC	CASRVEGMNYGYTF
once	TRBV27	TRBJ2-6	TRBD1	TGTGCCAGCAGTCCCCAGACAGGGACCGGGGCCAACGTCCTGACTTTC	CASSPQTGTGANVLTF
-	TRBV30	TRBJ2-7	TRBD2	TGTGCCTGGAGTGTACCTGATACTAGCGGGATAAAGGTCCGCTACGAGCAGTACTTC	CAWSVPDTSGIKVRYEQYF
-	TRBV7-3	TRBJ2-5	TRBD2	TGTGCCAGCAGCCCGGGACTAGAAGAGACCCAGTACTTC	CASSPGLEETQYF
-	TRBV6-1	TRBJ1-5	-	TGTGCCAGCATCTTCCGGGGGGAGTACAATCAGCCCCAGCATTTT	CASIFRGEYNQPQHF
-	TRBV5-1	TRBJ1-3	TRBD1	TGCGCCAGCAGCTTGGGGACAGGGGGGTTTTCTGGAAACACCATATATTTT	CASSLGTGGFSGNTIYF
-	TRBV7-9	TRBJ1-5	-	TGTGCCAGCAGCTTCCGGGGTGAGGGACAGCCCCAGCATTTT	CASSFRGEGQPQHF
-	TRBV13	TRBJ2-7	TRBD2	TGTGCCAGCAGCCAGGGACTAGCGGGAAGCGCCTACGAGCAGTACTTC	CASSQGLAGSAYEQYF
-	TRBV11-3	TRBJ1-1	-	TGTGCCAGCAGCTACGGGGGGAACACTGAAGCTTTCTTT	CASSYGGNTEAFF
-	TRBV10-3	TRBJ1-1	-	TGTGCCACCAATGGCCAAGAGAACACTGAAGCTTTCTTT	CATNGQENTEAFF
-	TRBV4-1	TRBJ2-5	-	TGCGCCAGCAGCCAAGTTCCCTGGACTGCGGATCAAGAGACCCAGTACTTC	CASSQVPWTADQETQYF
-	TRBV18	TRBJ2-3	TRBD1	TGTGCCAGCTCACCCGGGACAGCCACAGATACGCAGTATTTT	CASSPGTATDTQYF
-	TRBV5-6	TRBJ2-7	TRBD2	TGTGCCAGCAGCGCGGGGGTTATCTACGAGCAGTACTTC	CASSAGVIYEQYF
few	TRBV6-5	TRBJ1-2	-	TGTGCCAGCACCGGCGGATATGGCTACACCTTC	CASTGGYGYTF
-	TRBV18	TRBJ1-1	-	TGTGCCAGCTCCAGGGTAAACACTGAAGCTTTCTTT	CASSRVNTEAFF
-	TRBV4-1	TRBJ1-3	-	TGCGCCAGCAGCCAAGAGCTACTCACCTCTGGAAACACCATATATTTT	CASSQELLTSGNTIYF
once	TRBV29-1	TRBJ1-2	TRBD1	TGCAGCGTGCCGGGACAGGGAACCTATGGCTACACCTTC	CSVPGQGTYGYTF
-	TRBV7-2	TRBJ2-2	TRBD2	TGTGCCAGCAGCTTCGTAGCGGGGTCCACCGGGGAGCTGTTTTTT	CASSFVAGSTGELFF
-	TRBV4-2	TRBJ2-5	TRBD2	TGTGCCAGCAGCCAGTCGCGGGGGAAACCTCAAGAGACCCAGTACTTC	CASSQSRGKPQETQYF
-	TRBV27	TRBJ2-1	TRBD1	TGTGCCAGCAGTCATCCGGGACAGGGGAGGAATGAGCAGTTCTTC	CASSHPGQGRNEQFF
few	TRBV10-1	TRBJ2-7	-	TGCGCCAGCAGTGAGTCTGGACAGTTCTACGAGCAGTACTTC	CASSESGQFYEQYF
-	TRBV19	TRBJ1-1	-	TGTGCCAGTAGTACCGACAAAAGAAACACTGAAGCTTTCTTT	CASSTDKRNTEAFF
-	TRBV2	TRBJ1-5	TRBD1	TGTGCCAGCAGTGAAGGAGGGGGCGTTCAGCCCCAGCATTTT	CASSEGGGVQPQHF
once	TRBV9	TRBJ2-3	TRBD2	TGTGCCAGCAGCGCCTCGGGGGGGCGGGAAGCAGATACGCAGTATTTT	CASSASGGREADTQYF
-	TRBV6-5	TRBJ1-1	-	TGTGCCAGCAGTGGCTTGACGGGGTACACTGAAGCTTTCTTT	CASSGLTGYTEAFF
-	TRBV6-5	TRBJ2-3	-	TGTGCCAGCAGCCCCCAGCGCCCAGATACGCAGTATTTT	CASSPQRPDTQYF
-	TRBV27	TRBJ2-1	-	TGTGCCAGCACTCTTTACAATGAGCAGTTCTTC	CASTLYNEQFF
-	TRBV6-5	TRBJ1-5	TRBD1	TGTGCCAGCAGCCGGGACAGGTATCAGCCCCAGCATTTT	CASSRDRYQPQHF
once	TRBV6-6	TRBJ1-5	TRBD1	TGTGCCAGCAGTTTTACTGGACAGGGCAATCAGCCCCAGCATTTT	CASSFTGQGNQPQHF
once	TRBV29-1	TRBJ2-5	TRBD1	TGCAGCGTTGAAGGGACAGGGTACCCCCAAGAGACCCAGTACTTC	CSVEGTGYPQETQYF
-	TRBV12-5	TRBJ1-5	-	TGTGCTAGTGGTTCAGGTCAGCCCCAGCATTTT	CASGSGQPQHF
-	TRBV5-1	TRBJ2-2	-	TGCGCCAGCAGCCGGAGGGGGGGCACTAACACCGGGGAGCTGTTTTTT	CASSRRGGTNTGELFF
-	TRBV19	TRBJ1-1	-	TGTGCCAGTAGTATATCTGGAGGAGGGTCTGAAGCTTTCTTT	CASSISGGGSEAFF
-	TRBV18	TRBJ1-4	-	TGTGCCAGCTCACCACCCACGGAGAAACTGTTTTTT	CASSPPTEKLFF
few	TRBV2	TRBJ2-7	TRBD1	TGTGCCAGCAGCATGACAGGGGCCTCCTACGAGCAGTACTTC	CASSMTGASYEQYF
-	TRBV27	TRBJ1-4	-	TGTGCCAGCAGTTCGACGAGGAATGAAAAACTGTTTTTT	CASSSTRNEKLFF
-	TRBV7-6	TRBJ2-1	TRBD2	TGTGCCAGCAGCTCCCCAAGACTAGCGGGGGGCCCGAACCTTTACAATGAGCAGTTCTTC	CASSSPRLAGGPNLYNEQFF
-	TRBV7-2	TRBJ1-1	TRBD1	TGTGCCAGCAGCTTAGAGACAGGGGGCAACACTGAAGCTTTCTTT	CASSLETGGNTEAFF
-	TRBV30	TRBJ1-5	-	TGTGCCTGGAGTGCCCAGGGGAATCAGCCCCAGCATTTT	CAWSAQGNQPQHF
-	TRBV19	TRBJ2-1	-	TGTGCCAGTAGTATGCCCAGGGGAATCGGCAATGAGCAGTTCTTC	CASSMPRGIGNEQFF
-	TRBV27	TRBJ2-2	-	TGTGCCAGCAGTTTAACGCGACTCGGAACCACCGGGGAGCTGTTTTTT	CASSLTRLGTTGELFF
-	TRBV19	TRBJ1-2	-	TGTGCCAGTAGCAGGGCCCCAGCGGGCTACACCTTC	CASSRAPAGYTF
-	TRBV9	TRBJ1-5	-	TGTGCCAGCAGCGTTGGTGGGAGGGGTGATCAGCCCCAGCATTTT	CASSVGGRGDQPQHF
-	TRBV5-1	TRBJ2-2	-	TGCGCCAGCAGCTTGGGGGGGGTACACGGGAGCACCGGGGAGCTGTTTTTT	CASSLGGVHGSTGELFF